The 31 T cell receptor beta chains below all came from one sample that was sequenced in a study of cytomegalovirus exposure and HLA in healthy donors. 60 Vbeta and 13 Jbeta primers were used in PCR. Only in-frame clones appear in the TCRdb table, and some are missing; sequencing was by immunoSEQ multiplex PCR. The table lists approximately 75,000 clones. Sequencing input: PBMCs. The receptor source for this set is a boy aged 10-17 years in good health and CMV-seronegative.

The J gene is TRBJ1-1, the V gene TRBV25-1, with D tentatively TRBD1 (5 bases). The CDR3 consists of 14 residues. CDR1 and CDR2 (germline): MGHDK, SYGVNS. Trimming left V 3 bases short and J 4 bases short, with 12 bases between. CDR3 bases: TGTGCCAGCAGTGACCCGGCAGGGCGCACTGAAGCTTTCTTT. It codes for CASSDPAGRTEAFF.

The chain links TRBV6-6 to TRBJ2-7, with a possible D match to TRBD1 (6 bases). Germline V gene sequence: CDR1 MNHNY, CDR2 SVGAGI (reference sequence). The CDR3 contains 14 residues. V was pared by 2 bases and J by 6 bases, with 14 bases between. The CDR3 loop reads CASSYPSSQGEQYF. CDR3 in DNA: TGTGCCAGCAGTTACCCGTCCTCACAGGGCGAGCAGTACTTC.

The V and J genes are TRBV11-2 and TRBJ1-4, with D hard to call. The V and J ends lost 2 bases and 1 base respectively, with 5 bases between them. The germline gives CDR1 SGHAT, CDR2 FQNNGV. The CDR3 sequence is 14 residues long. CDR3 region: CASSLRGTNEKLFF. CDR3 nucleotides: TGTGCCAGCAGCTTACGAGGAACTAATGAAAAACTGTTTTTT.

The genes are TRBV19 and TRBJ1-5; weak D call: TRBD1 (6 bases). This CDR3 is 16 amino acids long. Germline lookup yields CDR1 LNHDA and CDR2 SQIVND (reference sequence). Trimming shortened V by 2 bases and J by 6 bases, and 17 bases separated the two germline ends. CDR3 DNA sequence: TGTGCCAGTAGTATAAAGGCGACTACCAGGGGTCAGCCCCAGCATTTT. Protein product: CASSIKATTRGQPQHF.

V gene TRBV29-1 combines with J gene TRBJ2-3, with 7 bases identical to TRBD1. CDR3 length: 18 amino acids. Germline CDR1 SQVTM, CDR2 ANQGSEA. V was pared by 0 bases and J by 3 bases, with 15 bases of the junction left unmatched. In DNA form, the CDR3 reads TGCAGCGTTGAAGATAGGGGCAACCTGGGACAGATGACAGATACGCAGTATTTT. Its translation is CSVEDRGNLGQMTDTQYF.

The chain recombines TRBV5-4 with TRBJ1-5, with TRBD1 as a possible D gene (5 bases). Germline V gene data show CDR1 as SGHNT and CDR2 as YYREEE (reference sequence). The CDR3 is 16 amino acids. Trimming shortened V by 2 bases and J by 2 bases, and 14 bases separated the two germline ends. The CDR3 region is CASSFSTGQGNQPQHF. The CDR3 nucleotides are TGTGCCAGCAGCTTTTCCACAGGCCAAGGCAATCAGCCCCAGCATTTT.

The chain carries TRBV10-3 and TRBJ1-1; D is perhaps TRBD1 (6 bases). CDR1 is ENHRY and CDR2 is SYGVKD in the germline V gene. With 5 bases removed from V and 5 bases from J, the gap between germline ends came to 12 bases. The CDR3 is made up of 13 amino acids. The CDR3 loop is CAISFPGETEAFF. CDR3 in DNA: TGTGCCATCAGTTTTCCAGGGGAGACTGAAGCTTTCTTT.

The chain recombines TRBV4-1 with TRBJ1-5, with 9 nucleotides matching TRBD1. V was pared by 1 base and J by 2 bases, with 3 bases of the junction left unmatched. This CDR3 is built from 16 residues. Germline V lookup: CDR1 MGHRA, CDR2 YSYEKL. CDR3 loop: CASSQGTGEGNQPQHF. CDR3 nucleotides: TGCGCCAGCAGCCAAGGGACAGGGGAAGGCAATCAGCCCCAGCATTTT.

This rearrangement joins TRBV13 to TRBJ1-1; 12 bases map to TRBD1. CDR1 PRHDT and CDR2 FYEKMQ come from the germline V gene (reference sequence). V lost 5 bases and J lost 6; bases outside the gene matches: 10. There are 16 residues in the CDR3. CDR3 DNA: TGTGCCAGCAGCCCCCGGGACAGGGGGCCGTTGGCTGAAGCTTTCTTT. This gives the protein CASSPRDRGPLAEAFF.

CDR3 region: CANRANGDTHEQYF. The CDR3 DNA is TGTGCCAACAGGGCGAACGGGGACACCCACGAGCAGTACTTC. The chain uses TRBV10-3 and TRBJ2-7, with a tentative D call TRBD1 (6 bases). V lost 10 bases, J lost 5 bases, and 21 bases lay in between. CDR1 and CDR2 (germline): ENHRY, SYGVKD. The CDR3 has 14 amino acids.

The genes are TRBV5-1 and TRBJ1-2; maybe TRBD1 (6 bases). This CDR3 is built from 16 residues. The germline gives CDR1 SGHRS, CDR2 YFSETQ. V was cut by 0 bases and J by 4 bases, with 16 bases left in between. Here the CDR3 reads CASSLVGSGDTYGYTF. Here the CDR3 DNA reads TGCGCCAGCAGCTTGGTCGGGTCAGGGGACACCTATGGCTACACCTTC.

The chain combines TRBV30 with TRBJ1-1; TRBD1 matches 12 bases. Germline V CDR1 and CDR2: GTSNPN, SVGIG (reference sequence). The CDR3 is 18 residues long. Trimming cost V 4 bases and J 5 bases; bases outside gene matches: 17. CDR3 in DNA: TGTGCCTGGACCCTCGGGACAGGGGGCCTCTTATTGGAAACTGAAGCTTTCTTT. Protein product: CAWTLGTGGLLLETEAFF. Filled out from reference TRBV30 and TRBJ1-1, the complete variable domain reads SQTIHQWPATLVQPVGSPLSLECTVEGTSNPNLYWYRQAAGRGLQLLFYSVGIGQISSEVPQNLSASRPQDRQFILSSKKLLLSDSGFYLCAWTLGTGGLLLETEAFFGQGTRLTVV.

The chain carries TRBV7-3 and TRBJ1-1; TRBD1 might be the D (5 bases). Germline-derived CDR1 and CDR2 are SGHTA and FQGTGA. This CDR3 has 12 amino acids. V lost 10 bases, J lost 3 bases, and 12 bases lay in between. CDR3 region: CAITGEDTEAFF. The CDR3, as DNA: TGTGCCATTACAGGAGAGGACACTGAAGCTTTCTTT.

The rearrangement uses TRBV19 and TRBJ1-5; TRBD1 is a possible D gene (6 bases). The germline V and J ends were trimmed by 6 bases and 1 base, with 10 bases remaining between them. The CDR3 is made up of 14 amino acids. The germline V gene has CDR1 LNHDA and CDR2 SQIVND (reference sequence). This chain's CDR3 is CASRATGSNQPQHF. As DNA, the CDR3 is TGTGCCAGTAGGGCCACAGGGAGCAATCAGCCCCAGCATTTT.

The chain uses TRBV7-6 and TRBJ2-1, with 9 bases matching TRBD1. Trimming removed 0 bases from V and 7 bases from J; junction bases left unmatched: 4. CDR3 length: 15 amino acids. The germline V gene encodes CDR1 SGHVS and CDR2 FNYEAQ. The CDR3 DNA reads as TGTGCCAGCAGCTTAGCCTGGGACAGGGTAAATGAGCAGTTCTTC. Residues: CASSLAWDRVNEQFF.

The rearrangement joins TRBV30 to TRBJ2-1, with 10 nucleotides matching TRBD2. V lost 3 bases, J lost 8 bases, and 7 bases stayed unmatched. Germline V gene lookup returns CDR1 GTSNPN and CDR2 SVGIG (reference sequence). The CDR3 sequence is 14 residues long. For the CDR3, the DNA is TGTGCCTGGAGGGAGCGGGGGGGTGGCGATGAGCAGTTCTTC. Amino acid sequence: CAWRERGGGDEQFF.

Here the CDR3 reads CASSINAGGELFF. DNA of the CDR3: TGTGCCAGCAGCATAAACGCGGGCGGGGAGCTGTTTTTT. The chain uses TRBV7-9 and TRBJ2-2; D possibly corresponds to TRBD2 (5 bases). The germline V and J ends were trimmed by 5 bases and 7 bases, with 11 bases remaining between them. The CDR3 extends over 13 amino acids. Per the germline V gene, CDR1 is SEHNR and CDR2 is FQNEAQ (reference sequence).

DNA of the CDR3: TGTGCCAGCAGTTCCAGGGGAGACTATGGCTACACCTTC. This gives the protein CASSSRGDYGYTF. This chain uses TRBV27 with TRBJ1-2, with TRBD1 as a possible D gene (6 bases). Germline V lookup: CDR1 MNHEY, CDR2 SMNVEV (reference sequence). The V gene lost 4 bases and the J gene lost 3 bases, with 9 bases spanning the gap. The CDR3 runs 13 residues.

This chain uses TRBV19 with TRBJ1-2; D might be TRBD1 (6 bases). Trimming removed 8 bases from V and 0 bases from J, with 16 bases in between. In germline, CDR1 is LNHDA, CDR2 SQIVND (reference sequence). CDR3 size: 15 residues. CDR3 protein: CASSRDIYPNYGYTF. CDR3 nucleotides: TGTGCCAGTTCCCGGGACATATACCCTAACTATGGCTACACCTTC.

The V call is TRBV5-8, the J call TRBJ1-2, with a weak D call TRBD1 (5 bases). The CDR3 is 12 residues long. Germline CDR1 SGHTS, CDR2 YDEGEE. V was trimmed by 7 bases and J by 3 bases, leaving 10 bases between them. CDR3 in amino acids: CASATAHYGYTF. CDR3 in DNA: TGTGCCAGCGCGACAGCCCACTATGGCTACACCTTC.

The CDR3 DNA reads TGTGCCAGCAGTCCGGAGCAGGGCCTCTATGGCTACACCTTC. This sequence encodes CASSPEQGLYGYTF. The V call is TRBV27, the J call TRBJ1-2, with D possibly matching TRBD1 (5 bases). The CDR3 length is 14 residues. Germline CDR1 and CDR2: MNHEY and SMNVEV (reference sequence). V was trimmed by 5 bases and J by 4 bases, leaving 14 bases between them.

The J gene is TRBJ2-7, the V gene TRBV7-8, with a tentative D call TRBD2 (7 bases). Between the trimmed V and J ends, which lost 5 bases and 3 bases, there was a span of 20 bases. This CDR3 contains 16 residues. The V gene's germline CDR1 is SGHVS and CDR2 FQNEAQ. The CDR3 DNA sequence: TGTGCCAGCAGCCAGACCACTGAGGGGGGGCGCTACGAGCAGTACTTC. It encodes CASSQTTEGGRYEQYF.

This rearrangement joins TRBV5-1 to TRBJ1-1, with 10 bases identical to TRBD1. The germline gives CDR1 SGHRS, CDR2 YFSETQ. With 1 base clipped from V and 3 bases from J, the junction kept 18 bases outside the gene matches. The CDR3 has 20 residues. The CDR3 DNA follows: TGCGCCAGCAGCTTGAACTACCCGGAGACAGGGGGCGCGATGGACACTGAAGCTTTCTTT. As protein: CASSLNYPETGGAMDTEAFF.

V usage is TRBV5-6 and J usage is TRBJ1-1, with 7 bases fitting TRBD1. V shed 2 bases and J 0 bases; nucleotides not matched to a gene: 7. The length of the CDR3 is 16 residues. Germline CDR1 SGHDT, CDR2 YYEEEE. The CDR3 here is CASSLQGLYMNTEAFF. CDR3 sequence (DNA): TGTGCCAGCAGCTTACAGGGGCTATACATGAACACTGAAGCTTTCTTT.

CDR3 nucleotides: TGTGCCAGCAGCCGCGCGGGGGGGCCGTACGAGCAGTACTTC. Translated: CASSRAGGPYEQYF. The chain combines TRBV7-9 with TRBJ2-7; 9 bases fit TRBD2. This CDR3 comprises 14 residues. CDR1 and CDR2 (germline): SEHNR, FQNEAQ (reference sequence). With V trimmed by 5 bases and J by 4 bases, 6 bases remained unmatched.

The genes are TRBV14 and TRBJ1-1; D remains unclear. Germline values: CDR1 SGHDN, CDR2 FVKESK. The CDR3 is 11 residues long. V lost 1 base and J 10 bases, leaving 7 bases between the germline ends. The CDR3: CASSQVVGAFF. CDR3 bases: TGTGCCAGCAGCCAAGTCGTCGGAGCTTTCTTT.

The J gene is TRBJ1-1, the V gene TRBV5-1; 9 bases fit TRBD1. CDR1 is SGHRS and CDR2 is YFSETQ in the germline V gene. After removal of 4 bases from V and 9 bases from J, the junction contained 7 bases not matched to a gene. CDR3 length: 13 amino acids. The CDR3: CASSVSQGAKAFF. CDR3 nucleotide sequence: TGCGCCAGCAGCGTTTCACAGGGGGCGAAAGCTTTCTTT.

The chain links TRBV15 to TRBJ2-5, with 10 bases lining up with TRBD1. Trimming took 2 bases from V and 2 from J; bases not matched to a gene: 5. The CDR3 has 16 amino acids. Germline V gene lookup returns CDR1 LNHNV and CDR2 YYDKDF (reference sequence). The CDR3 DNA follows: TGTGCCACCAGCAGAACTCGACAGGGGGCGCAAGAGACCCAGTACTTC. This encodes CATSRTRQGAQETQYF.

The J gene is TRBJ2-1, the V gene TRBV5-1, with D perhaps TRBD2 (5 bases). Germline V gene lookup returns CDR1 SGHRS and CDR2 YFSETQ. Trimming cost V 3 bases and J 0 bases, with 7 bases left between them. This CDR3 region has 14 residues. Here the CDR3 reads CASSSGISYNEQFF. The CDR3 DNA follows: TGCGCCAGCAGCTCCGGGATCTCCTACAATGAGCAGTTCTTC.

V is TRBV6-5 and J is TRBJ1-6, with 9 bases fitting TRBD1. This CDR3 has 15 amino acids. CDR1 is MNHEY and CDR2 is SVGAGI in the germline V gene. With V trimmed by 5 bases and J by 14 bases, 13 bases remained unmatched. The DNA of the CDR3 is TGTGCCAGCAGTCCGACCGGGACAGGGACGGGGGCCCTCCACTTT. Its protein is CASSPTGTGTGALHF.

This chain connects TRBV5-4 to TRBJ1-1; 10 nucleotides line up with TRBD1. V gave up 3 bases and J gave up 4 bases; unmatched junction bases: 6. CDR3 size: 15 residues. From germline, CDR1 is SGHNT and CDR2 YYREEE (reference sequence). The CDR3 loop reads CASSSWDRGSTEAFF. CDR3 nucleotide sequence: TGTGCCAGCAGCTCTTGGGACAGGGGAAGCACTGAAGCTTTCTTT.